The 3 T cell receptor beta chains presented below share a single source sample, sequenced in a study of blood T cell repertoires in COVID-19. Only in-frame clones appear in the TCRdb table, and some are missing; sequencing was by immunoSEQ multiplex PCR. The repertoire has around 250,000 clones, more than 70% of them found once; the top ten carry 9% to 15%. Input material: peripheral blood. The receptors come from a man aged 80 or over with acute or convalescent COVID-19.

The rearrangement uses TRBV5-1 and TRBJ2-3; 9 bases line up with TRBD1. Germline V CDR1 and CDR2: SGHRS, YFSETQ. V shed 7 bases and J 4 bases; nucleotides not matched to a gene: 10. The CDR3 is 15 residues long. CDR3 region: CASAPGQGSADTQYF. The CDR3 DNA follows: TGCGCCAGCGCACCGGGACAGGGTAGTGCAGATACGCAGTATTTT.

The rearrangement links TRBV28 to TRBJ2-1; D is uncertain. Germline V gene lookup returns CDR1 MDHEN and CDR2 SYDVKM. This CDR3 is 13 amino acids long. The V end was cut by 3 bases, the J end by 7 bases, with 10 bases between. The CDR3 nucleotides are TGTGCCAGCAGTTTTGTTAGTTTGAATGAGCAGTTCTTC. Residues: CASSFVSLNEQFF.

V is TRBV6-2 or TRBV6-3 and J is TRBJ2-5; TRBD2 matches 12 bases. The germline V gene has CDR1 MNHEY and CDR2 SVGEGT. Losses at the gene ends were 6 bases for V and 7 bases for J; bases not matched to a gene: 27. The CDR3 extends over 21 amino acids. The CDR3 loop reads CASSPGNGLAGRGTKKWTQYF. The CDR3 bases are TGTGCCAGCAGCCCTGGGAACGGACTAGCGGGACGAGGAACCAAGAAGTGGACCCAGTACTTC.